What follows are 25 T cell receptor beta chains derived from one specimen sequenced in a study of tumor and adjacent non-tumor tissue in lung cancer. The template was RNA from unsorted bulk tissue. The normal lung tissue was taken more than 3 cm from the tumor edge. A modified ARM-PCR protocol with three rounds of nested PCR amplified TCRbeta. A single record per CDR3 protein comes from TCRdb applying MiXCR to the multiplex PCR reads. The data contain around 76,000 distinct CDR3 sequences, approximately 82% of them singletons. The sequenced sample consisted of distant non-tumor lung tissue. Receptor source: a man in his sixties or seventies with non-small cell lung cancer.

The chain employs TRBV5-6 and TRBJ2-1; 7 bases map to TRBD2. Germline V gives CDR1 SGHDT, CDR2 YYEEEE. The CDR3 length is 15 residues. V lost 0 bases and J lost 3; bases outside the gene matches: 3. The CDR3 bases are TGTGCCAGCAGCTTGGTTTCGGGAGGCTACAATGAGCAGTTCTTC. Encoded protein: CASSLVSGGYNEQFF.

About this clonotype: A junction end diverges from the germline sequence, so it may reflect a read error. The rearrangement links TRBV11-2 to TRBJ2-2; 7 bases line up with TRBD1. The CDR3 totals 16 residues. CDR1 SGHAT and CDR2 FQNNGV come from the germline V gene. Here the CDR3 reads CASSFRTGPSPAELFF. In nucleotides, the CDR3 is TGTGCCAGCAGCTTTCGGACAGGCCCTTCCCCCGCGGAGTTGTTTTTT.

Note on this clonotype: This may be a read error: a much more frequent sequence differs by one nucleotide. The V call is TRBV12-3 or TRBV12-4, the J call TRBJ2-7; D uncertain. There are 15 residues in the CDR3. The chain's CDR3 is CASSFGAQFSCEQYF. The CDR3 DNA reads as TGTGCCAGCAGTTTTGGTGCCCAGTTCTCCTGCGAGCAGTACTTC.

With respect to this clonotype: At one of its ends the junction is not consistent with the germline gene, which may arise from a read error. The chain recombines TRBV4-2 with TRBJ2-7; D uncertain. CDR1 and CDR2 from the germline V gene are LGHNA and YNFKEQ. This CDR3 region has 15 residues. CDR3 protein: CANSLGAGSSYEQCF. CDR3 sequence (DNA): TGTGCCAACAGCCTTGGCGCAGGTAGCTCATACGAGCAGTGCTTT.

CDR3 coding DNA: TGTGCCAGCAGCATGTCGGTTGGGGGGTCGAACTCTGGAAACACCATATATTTT. Protein sequence: CASSMSVGGSNSGNTIYF. The chain links TRBV4-2 to TRBJ1-3, with D tentatively TRBD1 (5 bases). The CDR3 sequence is 18 residues long. CDR1 LGHNA and CDR2 YNFKEQ come from the germline V gene. The V and J ends lost 5 bases and 0 bases respectively, with 20 bases between them.

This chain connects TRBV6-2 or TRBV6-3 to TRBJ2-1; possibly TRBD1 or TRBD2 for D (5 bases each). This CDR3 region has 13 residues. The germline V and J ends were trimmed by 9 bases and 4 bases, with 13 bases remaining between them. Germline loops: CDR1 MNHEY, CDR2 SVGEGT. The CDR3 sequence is CARARGSYNEQFF. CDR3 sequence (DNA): TGTGCCAGAGCTCGGGGCTCATACAATGAGCAGTTCTTC.

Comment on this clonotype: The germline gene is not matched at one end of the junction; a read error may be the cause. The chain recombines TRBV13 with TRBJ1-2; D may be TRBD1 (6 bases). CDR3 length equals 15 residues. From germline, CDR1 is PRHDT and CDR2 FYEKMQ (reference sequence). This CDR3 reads CARSPGAPGYNGYTF. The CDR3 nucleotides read TGTGCCAGAAGCCCAGGGGCTCCGGGATACAATGGTTACACCTTC.

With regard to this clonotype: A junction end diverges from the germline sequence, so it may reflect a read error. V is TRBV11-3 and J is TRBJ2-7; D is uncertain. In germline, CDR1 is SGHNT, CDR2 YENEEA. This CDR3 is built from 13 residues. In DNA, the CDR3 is TGTGCCAGCAGCTCCAACGTCCCCTATGAGCAGTACTTC. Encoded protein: CASSSNVPYEQYF.

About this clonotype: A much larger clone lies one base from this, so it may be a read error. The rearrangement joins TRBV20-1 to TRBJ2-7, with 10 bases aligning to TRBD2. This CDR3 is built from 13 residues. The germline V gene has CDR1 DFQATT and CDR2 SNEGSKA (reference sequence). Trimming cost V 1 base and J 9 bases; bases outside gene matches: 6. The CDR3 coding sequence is TGCAGTGCTAGAGTACTAGCGGGGCCCGGGCAGTACTTC. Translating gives CSARVLAGPGQYF.

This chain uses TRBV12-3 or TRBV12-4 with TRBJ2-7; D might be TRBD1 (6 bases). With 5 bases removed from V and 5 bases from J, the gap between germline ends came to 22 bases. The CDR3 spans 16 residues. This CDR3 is CASSPNRDMGFHEQYF. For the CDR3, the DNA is TGTGCCAGCAGTCCGAACCGGGACATGGGATTCCACGAGCAGTACTTC.

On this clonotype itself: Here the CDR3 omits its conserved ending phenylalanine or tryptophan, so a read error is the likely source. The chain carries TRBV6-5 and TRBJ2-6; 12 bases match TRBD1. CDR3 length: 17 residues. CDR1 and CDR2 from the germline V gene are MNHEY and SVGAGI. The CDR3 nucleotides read TGTGCCAGCAGTTCCGGGACAGGGGGCCCTGGGGCCAACCTCCTGACTTTG. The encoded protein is CASSSGTGGPGANLLTL.

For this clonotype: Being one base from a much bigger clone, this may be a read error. CDR3 sequence: CASSEDIAKIIQYF. As DNA, the CDR3 is TGCGCCAGCAGTGAAGACATAGCCAAAATCATTCAGTACTTC. This chain connects TRBV10-1 to TRBJ2-4, with no clear D. The CDR3 has 14 amino acids. Germline CDR1 and CDR2: WNHNN and SYGVQD (reference sequence).

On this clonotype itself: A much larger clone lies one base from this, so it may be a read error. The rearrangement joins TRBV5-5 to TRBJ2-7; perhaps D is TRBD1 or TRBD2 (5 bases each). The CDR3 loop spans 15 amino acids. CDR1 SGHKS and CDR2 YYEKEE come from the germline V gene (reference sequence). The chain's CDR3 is CANSSGPGFLYEQYF. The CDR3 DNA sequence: TGTGCCAACAGCTCGGGGCCGGGGTTTCTGTACGAGCAGTACTTC.

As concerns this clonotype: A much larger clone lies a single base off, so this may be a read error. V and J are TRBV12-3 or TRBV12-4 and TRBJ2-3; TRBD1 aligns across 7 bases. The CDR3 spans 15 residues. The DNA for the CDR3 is TGTCCCAGCAGTTCCGGGACAGAGGTCACAGATACGCAGTATTTT. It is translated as CPSSSGTEVTDTQYF.

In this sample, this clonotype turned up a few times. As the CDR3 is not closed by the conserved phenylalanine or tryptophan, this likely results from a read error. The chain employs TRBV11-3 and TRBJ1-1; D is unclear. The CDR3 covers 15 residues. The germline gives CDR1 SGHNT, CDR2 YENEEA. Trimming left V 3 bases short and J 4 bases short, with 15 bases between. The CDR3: CASSFSTGGSTEAFL. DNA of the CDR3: TGTGCCAGCAGCTTCTCTACCGGTGGGAGCACTGAAGCTTTCCTT.

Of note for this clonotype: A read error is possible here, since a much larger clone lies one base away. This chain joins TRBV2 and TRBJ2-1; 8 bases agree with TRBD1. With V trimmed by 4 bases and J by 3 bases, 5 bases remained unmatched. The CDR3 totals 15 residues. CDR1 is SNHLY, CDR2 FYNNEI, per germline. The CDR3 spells CASSVIQGDYNEQFF. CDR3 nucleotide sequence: TGTGCCAGCAGTGTGATACAGGGGGACTACAATGAGCAGTTCTTC.

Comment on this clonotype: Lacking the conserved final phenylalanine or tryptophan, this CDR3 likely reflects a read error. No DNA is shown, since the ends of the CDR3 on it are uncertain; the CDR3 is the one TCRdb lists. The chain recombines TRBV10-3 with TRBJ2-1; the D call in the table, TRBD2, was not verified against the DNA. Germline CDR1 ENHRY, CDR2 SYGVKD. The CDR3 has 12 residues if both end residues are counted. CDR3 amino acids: CAISELAGTEFL.

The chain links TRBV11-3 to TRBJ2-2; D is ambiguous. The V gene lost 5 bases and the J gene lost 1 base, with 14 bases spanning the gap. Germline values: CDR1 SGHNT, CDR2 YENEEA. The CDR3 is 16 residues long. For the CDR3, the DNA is TGTGCCAGCAGCCGCCTATTACCGAGGAACACCGGGGAGCTGTTTTTT. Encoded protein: CASSRLLPRNTGELFF.

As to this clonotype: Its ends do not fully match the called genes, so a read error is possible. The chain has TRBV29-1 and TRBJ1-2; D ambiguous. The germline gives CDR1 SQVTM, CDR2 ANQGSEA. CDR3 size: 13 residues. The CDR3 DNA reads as TGCAGCGTTCCCCAGACGGAAGCCTATGGCTACACATTC. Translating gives CSVPQTEAYGYTF.

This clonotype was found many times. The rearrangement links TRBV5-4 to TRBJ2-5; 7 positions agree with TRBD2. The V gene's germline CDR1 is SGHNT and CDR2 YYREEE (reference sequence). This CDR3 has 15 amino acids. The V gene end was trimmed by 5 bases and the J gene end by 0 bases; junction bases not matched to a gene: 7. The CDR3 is CASRPGSGNQETQYF. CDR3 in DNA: TGTGCCAGCAGGCCAGGGAGCGGGAACCAAGAGACCCAGTACTTC.

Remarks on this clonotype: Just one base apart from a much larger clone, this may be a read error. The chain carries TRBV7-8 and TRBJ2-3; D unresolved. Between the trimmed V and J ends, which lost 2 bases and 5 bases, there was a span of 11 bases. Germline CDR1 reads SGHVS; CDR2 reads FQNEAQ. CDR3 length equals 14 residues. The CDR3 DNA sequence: TGTGCCAGCAGCTTAATGTTACGGCAAGATACGCAGTATTTT. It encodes CASSLMLRQDTQYF. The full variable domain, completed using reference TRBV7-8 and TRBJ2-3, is GAGVSQSPRYKVAKRGQDVALRCDPISGHVSLFWYQQALGQGPEFLTYFQNEAQLDKSGLPSDRFFAERPEGSVSTLKIQRTQQEDSAVYLCASSLMLRQDTQYFGPGTRLTVL.

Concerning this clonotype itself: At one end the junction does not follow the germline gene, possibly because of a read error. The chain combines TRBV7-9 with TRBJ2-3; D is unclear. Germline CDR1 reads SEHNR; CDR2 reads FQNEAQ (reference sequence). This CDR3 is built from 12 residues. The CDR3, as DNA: TGTGCCGGCAGCTCCCCCCATGATACGCAATATTTT. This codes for CAGSSPHDTQYF.

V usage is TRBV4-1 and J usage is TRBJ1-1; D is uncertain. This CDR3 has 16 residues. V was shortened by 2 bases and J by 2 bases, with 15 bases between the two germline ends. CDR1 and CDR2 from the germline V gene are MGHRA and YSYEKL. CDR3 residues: CASSQLLDKGNTEAFF. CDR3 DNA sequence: TGCGCCAGCAGCCAACTCTTAGACAAGGGAAACACTGAAGCTTTCTTT.

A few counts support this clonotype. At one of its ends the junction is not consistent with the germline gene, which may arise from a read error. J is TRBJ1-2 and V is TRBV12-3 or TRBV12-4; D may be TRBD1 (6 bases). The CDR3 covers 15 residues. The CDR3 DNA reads TGTGTCAGCATCTCCCAGACAGGCCTAAACTATGGCTACACCTTC. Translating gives CVSISQTGLNYGYTF.

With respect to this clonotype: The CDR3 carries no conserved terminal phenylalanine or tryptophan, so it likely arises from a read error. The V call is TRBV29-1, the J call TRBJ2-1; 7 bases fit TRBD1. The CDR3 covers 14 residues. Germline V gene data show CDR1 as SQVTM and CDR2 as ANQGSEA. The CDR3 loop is CSAKTGTAYNEQFY. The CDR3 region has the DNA TGCAGCGCTAAGACCGGGACAGCCTATAATGAGCAGTTCTAC.